The rows below give T cell receptor beta chains drawn from one sample of a study of monozygotic twins with inflammatory bowel disease. No DNA is given; TCRdb re-called the 5' RACE reads and lists each CDR3 protein once. This sample's table reports around 450,000 distinct CDR3 sequences. The sequencing sample was made of blood. The receptors were gathered from a human donor with ulcerative colitis or Crohn's disease, or a healthy co-twin of an affected twin (not recorded which). The CDR3 runs from the conserved cysteine through the conserved F or W.

cdr3_length,v_call,j_call,cdr3_aa
15,TRBV28,TRBJ2-2,CASSFGGALPGELFF
14,TRBV5-1,TRBJ2-3,CASSFSGGVDTQYF
15,TRBV6-2/TRBV6-3,TRBJ1-5,CASSKALRGNQPQHF
16,TRBV7-9,TRBJ2-7,CASSPFVTGGRQEQYF
16,TRBV10-3,TRBJ1-5,CANSDEGSNSNQPQHF
13,TRBV5-1,TRBJ2-7,CASSLKAGYEQYF
15,TRBV5-1,TRBJ1-1,CASSLVRGVNTEAFF
15,TRBV24-1,TRBJ2-3,CATSLTGTSTDTQYF
16,TRBV20-1,TRBJ1-6,CSATQAGQANNSPLHF
13,TRBV6-5,TRBJ2-1,CASGLGWYNEQFF
13,TRBV7-9,TRBJ2-7,CASSRQGYYEQYF
16,TRBV19,TRBJ2-2,CASSYGQGLRAGELFF
13,TRBV20-1,TRBJ2-7,CSARLAGVFEQYF
16,TRBV5-1,TRBJ2-1,CASSFSGAPPYNEQFF
15,TRBV7-2,TRBJ2-5,CASSYLAGGPETQYF
14,TRBV6-2/TRBV6-3,TRBJ2-7,CASRPQGQGYEQYF
15,TRBV21-1,TRBJ1-2,CASSLPPSGTSGYTF
16,TRBV19,TRBJ2-2,CASSIEFGLNTGELFF
15,TRBV7-2,TRBJ2-1,CASSPTGTLNNEQFF
21,TRBV6-2/TRBV6-3,TRBJ1-5,CASSYSSPTGDRAMSNQPQHF
14,TRBV6-2/TRBV6-3,TRBJ2-1,CASSPQLGPNEQFF
15,TRBV7-2,TRBJ1-5,CASSLAVSGNQPQHF
14,TRBV20-1,TRBJ2-1,CSASGDLKADEQFF
13,TRBV6-6,TRBJ1-3,CASIGAAGNTIYF
15,TRBV20-1,TRBJ2-1,CSARAGTGVSGEQFF
14,TRBV6-1,TRBJ1-3,CASSGGHSGNTIYF
13,TRBV6-2/TRBV6-3,TRBJ1-1,CATMGQGNTEAFF
16,TRBV12-3/TRBV12-4,TRBJ2-1,CASSWTSGAPGNEQFF